This TCR beta chain was observed in a study of Graves' ophthalmopathy and Graves' hyperthyroidism. CDR1 and CDR2 (germline): SGHVS, FNYEAQ. The CDR3 runs 14 residues. V shed 4 bases and J shed 4 bases, with 14 bases lying between them. Transcripts of RNA were the source for amplifying TCR beta CDR3 regions. RT-PCR with HTBI primers came first, then second-round multiplex PCR. TCRdb re-called the multiplex PCR reads with MiXCR, one entry per CDR3 protein. Of 600,000 to 700,000 distinct CDR3 sequences detected, about two fifths appear once; the ten largest clones hold about 3.3%. This clonotype was seen at least ten times.

Sample: peripheral blood. The V call is TRBV7-6, the J call TRBJ2-7; D unresolved. The receptor's source is an adult man with Graves' ophthalmopathy. The DNA for the CDR3 is TGTGCCAGCAGCTCGAGAGGTTCCCATTACGAGCAGTACTTC. This gives the protein CASSSRGSHYEQYF.